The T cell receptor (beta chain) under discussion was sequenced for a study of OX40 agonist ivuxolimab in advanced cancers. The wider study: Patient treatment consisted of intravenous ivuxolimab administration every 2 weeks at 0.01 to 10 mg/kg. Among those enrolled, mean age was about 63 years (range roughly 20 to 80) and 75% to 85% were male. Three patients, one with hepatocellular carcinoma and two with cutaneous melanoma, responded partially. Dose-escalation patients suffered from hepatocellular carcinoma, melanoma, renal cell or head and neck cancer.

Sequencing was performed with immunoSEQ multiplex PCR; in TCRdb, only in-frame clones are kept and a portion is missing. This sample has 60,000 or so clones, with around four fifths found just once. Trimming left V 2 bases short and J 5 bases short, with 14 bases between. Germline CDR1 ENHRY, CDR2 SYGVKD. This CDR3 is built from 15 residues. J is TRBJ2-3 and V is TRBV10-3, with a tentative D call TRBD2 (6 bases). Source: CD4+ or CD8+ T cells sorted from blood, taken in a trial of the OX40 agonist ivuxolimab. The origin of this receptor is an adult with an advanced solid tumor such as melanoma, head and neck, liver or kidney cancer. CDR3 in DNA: TGTGCCATCAGTGAGCCCAAGGCGGGGATAGATACGCAGTATTTT. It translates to CAISEPKAGIDTQYF.